The 31 T cell receptor beta chains listed next were all sequenced from one sample in a study of CD8 T cells in ankylosing spondylitis. TCRdb fed the 5' RACE reads into MiXCR, producing one record per CDR3 protein. The data show approximately 200,000 distinct CDR3 sequences, 10% to 15% seen once. Sequenced material: blood, either unsorted or a sorted T cell fraction (not recorded which). Receptors were obtained from a female donor with ankylosing spondylitis or in good health (not recorded which).

In this sample, this clonotype turned up many times. The chain recombines TRBV4-3 with TRBJ2-1; 8 bases fit TRBD2. The germline V gene encodes CDR1 LGHNA and CDR2 YSLEER. The CDR3 consists of 16 residues. After removal of 1 base from V and 5 bases from J, the junction contained 7 bases not matched to a gene. The CDR3 bases are TGCGCCAGCAGCCAAGTCCCACTAGCGGAGAACAATGAGCAGTTCTTC. Translating it yields CASSQVPLAENNEQFF.

Ten or more counts support this clonotype. The chain combines TRBV4-1 with TRBJ2-7; TRBD2 is a possible D gene (6 bases). V was shortened by 0 bases and J by 0 bases, with 21 bases between the two germline ends. Germline loops: CDR1 MGHRA, CDR2 YSYEKL. The length of the CDR3 is 19 residues. The CDR3 coding sequence is TGCGCCAGCAGCCAAGACCCCACTCCGGTAGGACTACTCTCCTACGAGCAGTACTTC. Translating it yields CASSQDPTPVGLLSYEQYF.

This sequence joins TRBV10-3 and TRBJ2-3; D is unresolved. The assigned J gene may be wrong: the sequence end matches TRBJ1-5 better. The CDR3 runs to 12 residues. The germline V gene encodes CDR1 ENHRY and CDR2 SYGVKD. Here the CDR3 DNA reads TGTGCCATCAGTGAGTCCGGAGATACGCAGCATTTT. It encodes CAISESGDTQHF.

This clonotype was observed at least ten times. The genes are TRBV5-1 and TRBJ1-2; D may be TRBD1 (5 bases). The CDR3 loop spans 13 amino acids. Trimming cost V 4 bases and J 8 bases, with 15 bases left between them. The V gene's germline CDR1 is SGHRS and CDR2 YFSETQ. The CDR3 reads CASSRDGGIGYTF. The DNA for the CDR3 is TGCGCCAGCAGCCGGGATGGGGGAATCGGCTACACCTTC.

This clonotype was observed many times. The rearrangement uses TRBV12-3 or TRBV12-4 and TRBJ2-3; 9 bases fit TRBD2. V dropped 10 bases and J dropped 4; count of bases not matched to a gene: 9. The CDR3 consists of 14 residues. The CDR3 region has the DNA TGTGCCACCCTAGAGCGGGAGGTGTCAGATACGCAGTATTTT. It encodes CATLEREVSDTQYF.

This chain joins TRBV29-1 and TRBJ1-1; 9 nucleotides align to TRBD1. V lost 8 bases to trimming and J lost 2 bases; unmatched junction nucleotides: 6. The length of the CDR3 is 13 residues. From germline, CDR1 is SQVTM and CDR2 ANQGSEA. The CDR3 is CSTRDRANTEAFF. The CDR3 DNA is TGCAGCACACGGGACAGGGCTAACACTGAAGCTTTCTTT.

This chain's CDR3 is CASSHGTGVQLNTEAFF. The CDR3 DNA follows: TGTGCCAGCAGCCACGGCACAGGGGTACAATTGAACACTGAAGCTTTCTTT. The chain links TRBV6-2 or TRBV6-3 to TRBJ1-1; 7 bases map to TRBD1. Germline loops: CDR1 MNHEY, CDR2 SVGEGT. The J segment lost 0 bases and the V segment lost 6 bases, leaving 13 bases of the junction unmatched. CDR3 length: 17 amino acids.

This clonotype was found many times. The J gene is TRBJ2-3, the V gene TRBV20-1, with D hard to call. From germline, CDR1 is DFQATT and CDR2 SNEGSKA (reference sequence). With 0 bases removed from V and 6 bases from J, the gap between germline ends came to 13 bases. This CDR3 is built from 14 residues. CDR3 DNA sequence: TGCAGTGCTAGAGATGTTAGGACCACGGATACGCAGTATTTT. Translating gives CSARDVRTTDTQYF.

A word on this clonotype: This may be a read error: a much more frequent sequence differs by one nucleotide. The rearrangement links TRBV12-3 or TRBV12-4 to TRBJ1-2, with unresolved D. Trimming took off 6 bases at V and 5 bases at J, with 10 bases between the two ends. This CDR3 has 12 residues. CDR3 sequence reads: CASSQAAYGYTF. CDR3 DNA sequence: TGTGCCAGCAGCCAGGCCGCATATGGCTACACCTTC.

This clonotype was detected only a few times. The chain is built from TRBV7-3 and TRBJ2-5; D is possibly TRBD1 or TRBD2 (5 bases each). The CDR3 has 12 amino acids. Germline assignment: CDR1 SGHTA and CDR2 FQGTGA. V was cut by 10 bases and J by 13 bases, with 22 bases left in between. CDR3 protein: CATGTPGKVVYF. The CDR3 DNA reads TGTGCCACCGGGACCCCGGGTAAAGTCGTGTACTTC.

The chain employs TRBV27 and TRBJ1-4; D unclear. This CDR3 is 15 amino acids long. Germline CDR1 and CDR2: MNHEY and SMNVEV (reference sequence). V dropped 3 bases and J dropped 0 bases, with 8 bases sitting between them. This CDR3 is CASSLLGPTNEKLFF. In nucleotides, the CDR3 is TGTGCCAGCAGTTTGCTGGGCCCAACTAATGAAAAACTGTTTTTT.

This clonotype came up a few times. The chain couples TRBV7-2 to TRBJ2-7, with unresolved D. Germline CDR1 and CDR2: SGHTA and FQGNSA. Trimming pared 5 bases from V and 3 bases from J, leaving 11 bases between. The CDR3 loop spans 13 amino acids. For the CDR3, the DNA is TGTGCCAGCAGCCCAATCCTTTACTACGAGCAGTACTTC. It specifies CASSPILYYEQYF.

This clonotype has ten or more counts. V is TRBV4-2 and J is TRBJ2-3; D might be TRBD2 (6 bases). V was trimmed by 0 bases and J by 3 bases, leaving 10 bases between them. This CDR3 comprises 15 residues. The germline gives CDR1 LGHNA, CDR2 YNFKEQ. The CDR3 sequence: CASSQDPGSTDTQYF. The DNA for the CDR3 is TGTGCCAGCAGCCAAGATCCCGGGAGTACAGATACGCAGTATTTT.

The chain uses TRBV20-1 and TRBJ1-5; D gene unclear. Trimming cost V 0 bases and J 7 bases, with 10 bases left between them. Germline V lookup: CDR1 DFQATT, CDR2 SNEGSKA (reference sequence). CDR3 length: 13 residues. CDR3 residues: CSARDRPAQPQHF. The CDR3 bases are TGCAGTGCTAGAGATCGCCCGGCCCAGCCCCAGCATTTT.

The V and J genes are TRBV27 and TRBJ2-7; D possibly corresponds to TRBD1 (6 bases). The CDR3 is made up of 17 amino acids. V lost 5 bases, J lost 0 bases, and 20 bases lay in between. Germline-derived CDR1 and CDR2 are MNHEY and SMNVEV (reference sequence). The CDR3 DNA reads TGTGCCAGCAGTGAACGGCGGACAGCCCGAAGCTCCTACGAGCAGTACTTC. Translation: CASSERRTARSSYEQYF.

This clonotype was counted many times. The CDR3 bases are TGTGCCAGCTCTCCGAGGTTTCAAATCTCGAACACCGGGGAGCTGTTTTTT. Its translation: CASSPRFQISNTGELFF. The chain combines TRBV12-3 or TRBV12-4 with TRBJ2-2; D not resolved. The CDR3 runs to 17 residues. V lost 8 bases and J 0 bases, leaving 19 bases between the germline ends.

This clonotype was recorded many times. The chain recombines TRBV6-2 or TRBV6-3 with TRBJ2-1; D is tentatively TRBD1 or TRBD2 (5 bases each). Germline CDR1 reads MNHEY; CDR2 reads SVGEGT. This CDR3 spans 11 amino acids. V was shortened by 5 bases and J by 9 bases, with 8 bases between the two germline ends. The chain's CDR3 is CASSPGTEQFF. The CDR3 nucleotides read TGTGCCAGCAGTCCGGGGACTGAGCAGTTCTTC.

This clonotype was recorded many times. The chain is built from TRBV2 and TRBJ2-2; 8 nucleotides agree with TRBD1. CDR3 size: 14 residues. CDR1 and CDR2 from the germline V gene are SNHLY and FYNNEI. The junction had 4 bases not matched to a gene; V was cut back by 7 bases and J by 3 bases. The CDR3 region has the DNA TGTGCCAGCAAAAACAGGGGGGACACCGGGGAGCTGTTTTTT. Amino acid sequence: CASKNRGDTGELFF.

Many counts were recorded for this clonotype. The chain links TRBV4-2 to TRBJ2-7; 7 bases are a match to TRBD2. Germline CDR1 and CDR2: LGHNA and YNFKEQ. The CDR3 extends over 14 amino acids. Trimming cost V 1 base and J 3 bases; bases outside gene matches: 3. The CDR3 here is CASSQGTSVYEQYF. In DNA, the CDR3 is TGTGCCAGCAGCCAAGGAACTAGCGTCTACGAGCAGTACTTC.

This clonotype occurred a few times. The chain links TRBV20-1 to TRBJ2-7; 16 bases agree with TRBD2. Germline CDR1 is DFQATT and CDR2 is SNEGSKA (reference sequence). The trim removed 5 bases at V and 5 bases at J, leaving 12 bases unmatched. The CDR3 is 17 amino acids. This chain's CDR3 is CSALGLAGGLSGNEQYF. CDR3 in DNA: TGCAGTGCTCTGGGACTAGCGGGAGGGCTCTCCGGGAACGAGCAGTACTTC.

J is TRBJ1-4 and V is TRBV5-1, with D uncertain. The CDR3 has 13 amino acids. The V gene lost 5 bases and the J gene lost 8 bases, with 13 bases spanning the gap. Germline CDR1 and CDR2: SGHRS and YFSETQ. The CDR3 loop is CASREGTTEKLFF. CDR3 coding DNA: TGCGCCAGCAGGGAGGGCACGACCGAAAAACTGTTTTTT. The variable domain in full, completed from reference TRBV5-1 and TRBJ1-4, reads KAGVTQTPRYLIKTRGQQVTLSCSPISGHRSVSWYQQTPGQGLQFLFEYFSETQRNKGNFPGRFSGRQFSNSRSEMNVSTLELGDSALYLCASREGTTEKLFFGSGTQLSVL.

In DNA, the CDR3 is TGTGCCAGCAGCTTCAAGACTAGCGGGAGGAATGAGCAGTTCTTC. It codes for CASSFKTSGRNEQFF. This chain uses TRBV13 with TRBJ2-1, with 13 bases lining up with TRBD2. CDR3 length: 15 amino acids. The germline V gene encodes CDR1 PRHDT and CDR2 FYEKMQ (reference sequence). V gave up 3 bases and J gave up 7 bases; unmatched junction bases: 3. Filled out from reference TRBV13 and TRBJ2-1, the complete variable domain reads AAGVIQSPRHLIKEKRETATLKCYPIPRHDTVYWYQQGPGQDPQFLISFYEKMQSDKGSIPDRFSAQQFSDYHSELNMSSLELGDSALYFCASSFKTSGRNEQFFGPGTRLTVL.

Ten or more counts support this clonotype. The chain recombines TRBV20-1 with TRBJ1-1; D call uncertain. The CDR3 has 12 amino acids. Germline lookup yields CDR1 DFQATT and CDR2 SNEGSKA (reference sequence). Trimming took 5 bases from V and 1 from J, leaving 8 bases between them. The CDR3 nucleotides read TGCAGTGCTCGGCAGTGGAACACTGAAGCTTTCTTT. It codes for CSARQWNTEAFF.

The chain recombines TRBV19 with TRBJ1-5; no clear D gene. Trimming took off 5 bases at V and 3 bases at J, with 11 bases between the two ends. Per the germline V gene, CDR1 is LNHDA and CDR2 is SQIVND (reference sequence). The CDR3 is made up of 14 amino acids. CDR3 bases: TGTGCCAGTAGTCCCGACGGATACAATCAGCCCCAGCATTTT. Its translation is CASSPDGYNQPQHF.

The rearrangement links TRBV4-2 to TRBJ2-1; weak D call: TRBD1 (7 bases). V lost 1 base to trimming and J lost 5 bases, with 12 bases between them. The CDR3 length is 15 residues. Germline V gene lookup returns CDR1 LGHNA and CDR2 YNFKEQ. The CDR3 protein is CASSQVGGGHNEQFF. In DNA, the CDR3 is TGTGCCAGCAGCCAAGTAGGAGGGGGCCACAATGAGCAGTTCTTC.

This clonotype was seen only a few times. The chain has TRBV18 and TRBJ2-1; D ambiguous. CDR3 length: 13 residues. With 1 base removed from V and 7 bases from J, the gap between germline ends came to 8 bases. Per germline, CDR1 KGHSH and CDR2 LQKENI. In DNA form, the CDR3 reads TGTGCCAGCTCACCACGAGAGGCGAATGAGCAGTTCTTC. It specifies CASSPREANEQFF.

This clonotype has only a few counts. The chain has TRBV28 and TRBJ2-1, with 8 bases aligning to TRBD2. Germline CDR1 is MDHEN and CDR2 is SYDVKM. The ends lost 5 bases at V and 7 bases at J; junction bases unmatched: 7. The CDR3 contains 14 residues. CDR3 loop: CASSTTGGGNEQFF. The CDR3 DNA reads as TGTGCCAGCAGTACAACGGGAGGGGGGAATGAGCAGTTCTTC.

This clonotype was found many times. The V and J genes are TRBV29-1 and TRBJ2-1; D unresolved. V was clipped by 6 bases and J by 0 bases, with 6 bases between them. Germline V CDR1 and CDR2: SQVTM, ANQGSEA. The CDR3 length is 12 residues. The CDR3 region has the DNA TGCAGCGTGATGACCTCCTACAATGAGCAGTTCTTC. Amino acids: CSVMTSYNEQFF.

This clonotype came up many times. CDR3 nucleotides: TGTGCCAGCAGTCCTCGAGAGGGGGGTCAGCCCCAGCATTTT. This sequence encodes CASSPREGGQPQHF. This chain joins TRBV6-2 or TRBV6-3 and TRBJ1-5; D is possibly TRBD1 (6 bases). V was cut by 5 bases and J by 6 bases, with 14 bases left in between. CDR1 and CDR2 (germline): MNHEY, SVGEGT. There are 14 residues in the CDR3.

The V call is TRBV5-1, the J call TRBJ2-5; tentative D call: TRBD2 (6 bases). Germline loops: CDR1 SGHRS, CDR2 YFSETQ. V was pared by 5 bases and J by 2 bases, with 10 bases between. CDR3 length equals 13 residues. The CDR3 loop reads CASSLAPQETQYF. DNA of the CDR3: TGCGCCAGCAGTCTAGCGCCTCAAGAGACCCAGTACTTC.

This chain uses TRBV5-1 with TRBJ2-3, with 8 bases fitting TRBD2. Trimming cost V 4 bases and J 4 bases; bases outside gene matches: 2. Germline CDR1 and CDR2: SGHRS and YFSETQ. The CDR3 runs to 13 residues. Here the CDR3 reads CASSVGLADTQYF. Here the CDR3 DNA reads TGCGCCAGCAGCGTGGGACTAGCAGATACGCAGTATTTT.